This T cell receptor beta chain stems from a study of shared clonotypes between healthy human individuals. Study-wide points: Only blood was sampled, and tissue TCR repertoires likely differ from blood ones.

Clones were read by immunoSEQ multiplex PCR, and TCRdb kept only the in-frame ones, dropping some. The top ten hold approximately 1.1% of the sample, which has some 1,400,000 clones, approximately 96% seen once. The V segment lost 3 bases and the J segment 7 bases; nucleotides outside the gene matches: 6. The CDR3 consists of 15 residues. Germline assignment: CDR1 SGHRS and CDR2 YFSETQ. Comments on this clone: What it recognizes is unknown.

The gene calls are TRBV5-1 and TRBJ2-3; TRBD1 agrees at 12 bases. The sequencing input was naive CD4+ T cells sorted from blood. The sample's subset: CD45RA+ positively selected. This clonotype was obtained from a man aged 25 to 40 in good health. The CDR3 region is CASSYPGQGAHTQYF. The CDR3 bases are TGCGCCAGCAGCTACCCGGGACAGGGGGCCCATACGCAGTATTTT.